This passage covers 5 T cell receptor beta chains from one sample sequenced in a study of long-term antiretroviral therapy in people with HIV. Survey-level immunoSEQ v3.0 assays were run. Libraries were prepared by immunoSEQ multiplex PCR; TCRdb keeps only in-frame clonotypes and omits some of them. Of 24,000 or so clones listed, around 76% are singletons. The specimen was unsorted PBMCs, collected 0.5 years after starting antiretroviral therapy. These receptors all come from a woman between 35 and 50 years old with HIV.

This chain links TRBV5-1 with TRBJ2-7, with no clear D. Germline CDR1 reads SGHRS; CDR2 reads YFSETQ. The CDR3 runs to 13 residues. V dropped 0 bases and J dropped 5 bases, with 9 bases sitting between them. The CDR3 DNA reads TGCGCCAGCAGCTTGGAAATAGGAAACGAGCAGTACTTC. Amino acids: CASSLEIGNEQYF.

The chain joins TRBV11-3 to TRBJ1-1; tentative D call: TRBD1 (5 bases). Germline V gives CDR1 SGHNT, CDR2 YENEEA. The CDR3 is 14 residues long. V shed 1 base and J shed 4 bases, with 10 bases lying between them. CDR3 DNA: TGTGCCAGCAGCTTAGTGGGGCTGAGCACTGAAGCTTTCTTT. It codes for CASSLVGLSTEAFF.

This clone was found once. The CDR3 loop is CASSQADRAPVREKLFF. The CDR3 region has the DNA TGCGCCAGCAGCCAGGCTGACAGGGCCCCTGTCCGGGAAAAACTGTTTTTT. The chain uses TRBV4-1 and TRBJ1-4; 7 nucleotides agree with TRBD1. The germline V gene has CDR1 MGHRA and CDR2 YSYEKL. V shed 3 bases, J shed 8 bases, and the junction held 15 bases outside the gene matches. The CDR3 spans 17 residues.

This chain joins TRBV6-5 and TRBJ2-1; 9 bases line up with TRBD1. The V gene end was trimmed by 8 bases and the J gene end by 4 bases; junction bases not matched to a gene: 6. Germline CDR1 MNHEY, CDR2 SVGAGI. CDR3 size: 14 residues. The CDR3 protein is CASGTGTGYNEQFF. Written as DNA, the CDR3 is TGTGCCAGCGGGACCGGGACAGGGTACAATGAGCAGTTCTTC.

The chain recombines TRBV9 with TRBJ1-4, with a weak D call TRBD1 (6 bases). Germline V gene lookup returns CDR1 SGDLS and CDR2 YYNGEE. The CDR3 contains 14 residues. V lost 0 bases to trimming and J lost 8 bases, with 11 bases between them. The CDR3 protein is CASSVGQVEEKLFF. The CDR3 region has the DNA TGTGCCAGCAGCGTAGGACAGGTTGAGGAAAAACTGTTTTTT.